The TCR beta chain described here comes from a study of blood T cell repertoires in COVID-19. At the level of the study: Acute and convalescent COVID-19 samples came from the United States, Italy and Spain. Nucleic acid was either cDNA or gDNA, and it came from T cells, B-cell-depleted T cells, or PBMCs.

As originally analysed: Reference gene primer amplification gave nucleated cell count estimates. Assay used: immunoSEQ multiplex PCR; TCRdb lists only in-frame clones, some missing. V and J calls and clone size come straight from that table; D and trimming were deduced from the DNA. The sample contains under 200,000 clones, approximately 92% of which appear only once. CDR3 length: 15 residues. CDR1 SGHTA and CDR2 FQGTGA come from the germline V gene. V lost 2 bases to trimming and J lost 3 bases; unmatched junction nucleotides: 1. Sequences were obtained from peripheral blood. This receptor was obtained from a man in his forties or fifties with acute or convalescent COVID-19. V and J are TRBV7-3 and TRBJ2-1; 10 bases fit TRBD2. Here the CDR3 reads CASSLASGGYNEQFF. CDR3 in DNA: TGTGCCAGCAGCTTAGCTAGCGGGGGCTACAATGAGCAGTTCTTC.